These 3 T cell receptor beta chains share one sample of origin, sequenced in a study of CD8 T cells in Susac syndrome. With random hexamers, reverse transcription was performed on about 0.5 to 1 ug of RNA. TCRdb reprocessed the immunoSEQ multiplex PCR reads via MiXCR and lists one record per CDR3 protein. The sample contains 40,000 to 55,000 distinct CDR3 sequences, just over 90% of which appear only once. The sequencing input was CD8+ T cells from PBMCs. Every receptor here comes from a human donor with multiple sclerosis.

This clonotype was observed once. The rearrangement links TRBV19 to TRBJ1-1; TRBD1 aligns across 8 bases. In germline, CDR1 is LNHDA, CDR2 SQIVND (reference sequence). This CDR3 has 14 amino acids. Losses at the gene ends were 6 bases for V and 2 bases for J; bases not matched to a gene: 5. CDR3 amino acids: CASRPAGGNTEAFF. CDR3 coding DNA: TGTGCCAGTAGGCCCGCAGGGGGCAACACTGAAGCTTTCTTT.

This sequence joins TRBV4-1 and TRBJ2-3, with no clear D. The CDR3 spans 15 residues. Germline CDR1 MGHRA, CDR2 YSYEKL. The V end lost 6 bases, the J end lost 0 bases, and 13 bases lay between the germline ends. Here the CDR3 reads CASSYTDASTDTQYF. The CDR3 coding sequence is TGCGCCAGCAGTTATACCGACGCTAGCACAGATACGCAGTATTTT.

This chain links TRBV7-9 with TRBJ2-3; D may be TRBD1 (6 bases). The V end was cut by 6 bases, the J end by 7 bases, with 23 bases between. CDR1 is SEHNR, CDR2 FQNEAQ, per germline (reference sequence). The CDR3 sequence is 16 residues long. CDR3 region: CASRSERGSVFNTQYF. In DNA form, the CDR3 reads TGTGCCAGCAGATCAGAAAGGGGGTCGGTGTTCAATACGCAGTATTTT.